The 24 T cell receptor beta chains below all came from one sample that was sequenced in a study of human T cells and chemical hapten exposure. MiXCR, applied by TCRdb to the RACE reads, yields one record per CDR3 protein. This table holds about 96,000 distinct CDR3 sequences, 7% to 10% found once. Stated time point: patch test 2, 6 weeks after DPC sensitization. Treatment of the sample: therapeutic diphenylcyclopropenone sensitization with weekly scalp DPC. Sequenced here: whole blood, sampled in connection with sensitization to the hapten diphenylcyclopropenone (DPC). These receptors all stem from a woman in her 40s with alopecia areata. Some clones in this sample may be carry-over from other donors' samples.

V usage is TRBV5-6 and J usage is TRBJ2-7; D gene unclear. Germline V gene lookup returns CDR1 SGHDT and CDR2 YYEEEE. This CDR3 comprises 16 residues. The V end lost 0 bases, the J end lost 2 bases, and 15 bases lay between the germline ends. The CDR3 spells CASSLVGSYVTYEQYF. Here the CDR3 DNA reads TGTGCCAGCAGCTTGGTGGGCAGTTATGTCACCTACGAGCAGTACTTC.

This clonotype was seen at least ten times. This chain uses TRBV7-9 with TRBJ2-1; D is possibly TRBD1 or TRBD2 (5 bases each). V lost 6 bases to trimming and J lost 4 bases, with 31 bases between them. In germline, CDR1 is SEHNR, CDR2 FQNEAQ (reference sequence). CDR3 size: 20 residues. DNA for the CDR3: TGTGCCAGCAGTAGATTGGCCGGCGGGCAGGGCTTTTGGGAGTACAATGAGCAGTTCTTC. This gives the protein CASSRLAGGQGFWEYNEQFF.

The chain couples TRBV29-1 to TRBJ2-7; 12 nucleotides match TRBD1. Germline V gives CDR1 SQVTM, CDR2 ANQGSEA. V lost 7 bases, J lost 7 bases, and 5 bases stayed unmatched. This CDR3 contains 12 residues. CDR3 in DNA: TGCAGCGGGGGACAGGGGGCTAGGGAGCAGTACTTC. The encoded protein is CSGGQGAREQYF.

This clonotype has only a few counts. The V gene is TRBV29-1, the J gene TRBJ1-1; no definite D call. Germline V gene lookup returns CDR1 SQVTM and CDR2 ANQGSEA. The CDR3 runs 15 residues. V was trimmed by 3 bases and J by 0 bases, leaving 14 bases between them. In DNA form, the CDR3 reads TGCAGCGTTGATCTAAGGCAGATCATGAACACTGAAGCTTTCTTT. It is translated as CSVDLRQIMNTEAFF.

Points on this clonotype: The junction shows a germline mismatch at one end, possibly a read error. The V call is TRBV7-9, the J call TRBJ2-1, with D perhaps being TRBD1 or TRBD2 (5 bases each). The germline V gene has CDR1 SEHNR and CDR2 FQNEAQ (reference sequence). The CDR3 runs to 12 residues. The CDR3 nucleotides read TGTGCCAGCAGGTTTACCCGGGACCACCTGGTCTTC. It encodes CASRFTRDHLVF.

The CDR3, as DNA: TGCGCCAGCAGCTTGGATTCCCCGGAAGAGACCCAGTACTTC. Protein sequence: CASSLDSPEETQYF. The chain employs TRBV5-1 and TRBJ2-5; D remains unclear. Germline V gives CDR1 SGHRS, CDR2 YFSETQ. The CDR3 covers 14 residues. The ends were cut back, 0 bases at V and 3 bases at J, with 9 bases in the middle.

This clonotype was seen a handful of times. J is TRBJ2-7 and V is TRBV28; 12 bases are a match to TRBD1. Trimming at V came to 8 bases and at J to 5 bases, leaving 10 bases not matched to a gene. This CDR3 spans 15 amino acids. CDR1 and CDR2 (germline): MDHEN, SYDVKM. The CDR3 spells CASQGRDRGRDEQYF. In DNA form, the CDR3 reads TGTGCCAGCCAAGGCCGGGACAGGGGGCGAGACGAGCAGTACTTC.

This clonotype has a count of ten or more. The chain couples TRBV11-3 to TRBJ2-3; perhaps TRBD2 as D (6 bases). The germline V and J ends were trimmed by 5 bases and 3 bases, with 12 bases remaining between them. The germline gives CDR1 SGHNT, CDR2 YENEEA. This CDR3 contains 14 residues. The CDR3 coding sequence is TGTGCCAGCAGCCCTACCGCGGGGACAGATACGCAGTATTTT. Its translation: CASSPTAGTDTQYF.

The count of this clonotype is one. Its ends do not fully match the called genes, so a read error is possible. The V call is TRBV6-5, the J call TRBJ1-4; 10 nucleotides line up with TRBD1. The CDR3 has 15 residues. Per germline, CDR1 MNHEY and CDR2 SVGAGI. The CDR3 DNA reads TGTGTCAGCAGTTACGGAGACAGGGGGCCTGAAAAACTGTTTTTT. It is translated as CVSSYGDRGPEKLFF.

This clonotype was detected only a few times. The chain uses TRBV7-9 and TRBJ2-1; D is possibly TRBD1 (7 bases). Germline CDR1 SEHNR, CDR2 FQNEAQ (reference sequence). This CDR3 contains 14 residues. V was trimmed by 6 bases and J by 6 bases, leaving 15 bases between them. CDR3 loop: CASRQAGQTNEQFF. DNA of the CDR3: TGTGCCAGCAGACAGGCGGGACAGACCAATGAGCAGTTCTTC.

The DNA of the CDR3 is TGTGCCAGCAGCTTAGCACACACAGGGTTGTCGCAGTATTTT. This codes for CASSLAHTGLSQYF. J is TRBJ2-3 and V is TRBV7-2; D may be TRBD1 (6 bases). Trimming cost V 0 bases and J 10 bases, with 14 bases left between them. This CDR3 comprises 14 residues. Germline CDR1 reads SGHTA; CDR2 reads FQGNSA.

This clonotype was found a few times. This sequence joins TRBV3-1 and TRBJ2-2; tentative D call: TRBD1 (6 bases). This CDR3 is 12 amino acids long. Germline CDR1 and CDR2: LGHDT and YNNKEL (reference sequence). The V end was cut by 6 bases, the J end by 5 bases, with 7 bases between. The CDR3 DNA sequence: TGTGCCAGCAGAGGGGGAACCGGGGAGCTGTTTTTT. It encodes CASRGGTGELFF.

This clonotype has just a few counts. The rearrangement uses TRBV3-1 and TRBJ2-3; 15 positions agree with TRBD2. CDR1 is LGHDT and CDR2 is YNNKEL in the germline V gene (reference sequence). The CDR3 runs 18 residues. J was trimmed by 4 bases and V by 5 bases; bases with no gene match: 10. As DNA, the CDR3 is TGTGCCAGCAGCTTTTACGGGACTAGCGGGAGGTATGCAGATACGCAGTATTTT. This encodes CASSFYGTSGRYADTQYF.

This clonotype was observed a handful of times. This chain uses TRBV30 with TRBJ1-3, with D maybe TRBD1 (5 bases). The CDR3 spans 14 residues. Germline lookup yields CDR1 GTSNPN and CDR2 SVGIG (reference sequence). V lost 5 bases to trimming and J lost 4 bases, with 15 bases between them. CDR3 in DNA: TGTGCCTGGGCCCTCGGGACGGCCGGAAACACCATATATTTT. Translated, it gives CAWALGTAGNTIYF.

The sample holds many counts of this clonotype. J is TRBJ2-1 and V is TRBV5-4, with D possibly called TRBD1 or TRBD2 (5 bases each). The V gene's germline CDR1 is SGHNT and CDR2 YYREEE (reference sequence). V was shortened by 2 bases and J by 3 bases, with 9 bases between the two germline ends. This CDR3 spans 14 amino acids. This chain's CDR3 is CASSFGTNYNEQFF. The CDR3 nucleotides read TGTGCCAGCAGCTTCGGGACCAACTACAATGAGCAGTTCTTC.

This clonotype came up many times. The chain employs TRBV3-1 and TRBJ2-1; D is undetermined. Germline CDR1 and CDR2: LGHDT and YNNKEL (reference sequence). The CDR3 runs 13 residues. Trimming stripped 3 bases from V and 10 bases from J, with 13 bases between. In DNA, the CDR3 is TGTGCCAGCAGCCAGGGGTTGAGTCGCGAGCAGTTCTTC. Encoded protein: CASSQGLSREQFF.

This clonotype was seen many times. This chain connects TRBV21-1 to TRBJ2-1; the DNA was not compared with TRBD1, the D call given in the table. TRBV21-1 is listed as a pseudogene. The CDR3 runs to 20 residues. The CDR3: CASSNPWLQGQGMRGNEQFF. CDR3 nucleotide sequence: TGTGCCAGCAGCAACCCTTGGTTGCAGGGACAGGGGATGAGGGGCAATGAGCAGTTCTTC.

This clonotype was seen more than once but under ten times. V gene TRBV5-1 combines with J gene TRBJ2-3; 12 bases map to TRBD2. There are 15 residues in the CDR3. The germline gives CDR1 SGHRS, CDR2 YFSETQ. The V gene end was trimmed by 2 bases and the J gene end by 6 bases; junction bases not matched to a gene: 4. The CDR3 sequence: CASSFGLAGPDTQYF. In nucleotides, the CDR3 is TGCGCCAGCAGCTTCGGACTAGCGGGGCCGGATACGCAGTATTTT.

The table lists this clonotype with a few counts. V and J are TRBV6-5 and TRBJ2-7; D may be TRBD2 (5 bases). V was clipped by 5 bases and J by 7 bases, with 9 bases between them. This CDR3 region has 11 residues. Germline CDR1 and CDR2: MNHEY and SVGAGI. The CDR3 sequence is CASSTPGEQYF. The CDR3 nucleotides are TGTGCCAGCAGTACGCCGGGGGAGCAGTACTTC.

The table lists this clonotype with many counts. CDR3 amino acids: CASSRDPIYEQYF. The CDR3 DNA sequence: TGCGCCAGCAGCAGGGACCCTATCTACGAGCAGTACTTC. This rearrangement joins TRBV5-1 to TRBJ2-7, with D perhaps being TRBD1 or TRBD2 (5 bases each). Between the trimmed V and J ends, which lost 4 bases and 3 bases, there was a span of 11 bases. The CDR3 length is 13 residues. Germline V gene data show CDR1 as SGHRS and CDR2 as YFSETQ.

A few counts support this clonotype. The CDR3 sequence: CASSATGTARDTQYF. In nucleotides, the CDR3 is TGTGCCAGTAGTGCGACCGGGACGGCCAGAGATACGCAGTATTTT. This rearrangement joins TRBV19 to TRBJ2-3; D is perhaps TRBD1 or TRBD2 (5 bases each). V lost 5 bases and J 5 bases, leaving 17 bases between the germline ends. Germline loops: CDR1 LNHDA, CDR2 SQIVND (reference sequence). CDR3 length: 15 amino acids.

Many counts were recorded for this clonotype. The chain combines TRBV20-1 with TRBJ1-2; D uncertain. Germline assignment: CDR1 DFQATT and CDR2 SNEGSKA (reference sequence). The length of the CDR3 is 12 residues. Trimming removed 2 bases at V and 8 bases at J, with 12 bases between. The CDR3 DNA follows: TGCAGTGCTAGACAGGATGTTTGGGGCTACACCTTC. Protein: CSARQDVWGYTF.

J is TRBJ1-5 and V is TRBV3-1; the match to TRBD1 covers 7 bases. Trimming took 1 base from V and 2 from J; bases not matched to a gene: 2. Germline V lookup: CDR1 LGHDT, CDR2 YNNKEL (reference sequence). The CDR3 is 15 amino acids. The CDR3 sequence: CASSQGRGGNQPQHF. The CDR3 region has the DNA TGTGCCAGCAGCCAAGGCAGGGGGGGCAATCAGCCCCAGCATTTT.

The rearrangement links TRBV11-1 to TRBJ2-2, with TRBD2 matching 10 bases. The trim removed 5 bases at V and 4 bases at J, leaving 13 bases unmatched. The CDR3 totals 18 residues. The V gene's germline CDR1 is SGHAT and CDR2 FQDESV (reference sequence). CDR3 bases: TGTGCCAGCAGCGCGCCTCTAGCGGGAGCCGCTACCACCGGGGAGCTGTTTTTT. Its translation: CASSAPLAGAATTGELFF.